The clone carrying this T cell receptor (beta chain) was found many times. The data stem from a study of T cells after yellow fever vaccination. Study background: Libraries from low-cell-number fractions were prepared with the SMART-Seq v4 Ultra Low Input RNA kit. Study-wide findings and caveats: Peak timing came faster in the weaker secondary response, day 5 versus 15.

The germline V gene encodes CDR1 DFQATT and CDR2 SNEGSKA (reference sequence). Trimming took 6 bases from V and 6 from J, leaving 13 bases between them. This CDR3 comprises 12 residues. 5'RACE template switching generated TCR cDNA, adding a universal primer site and UMIs. Each CDR3 protein is one row after TCRdb ran MiXCR on the 5' RACE reads. The sample comprises about 58,000 distinct CDR3 sequences, 4.5% to 6% of which are singletons, and about 28% rests with the top ten. The material was PBMCs, either bulk or a sorted T-cell subset (CD4+, CD8+, memory, or dextramer-sorted; not recorded which), obtained on the day of the yellow fever booster vaccination. The chain employs TRBV20-1 and TRBJ2-3; D is ambiguous. This TCR was recovered from a man aged 18 to 30 who received the YFV17D yellow fever vaccine. The CDR3 DNA is TGCAGTGCCTGGGTAGGATCCGATACGCAGTATTTT. It translates to CSAWVGSDTQYF.